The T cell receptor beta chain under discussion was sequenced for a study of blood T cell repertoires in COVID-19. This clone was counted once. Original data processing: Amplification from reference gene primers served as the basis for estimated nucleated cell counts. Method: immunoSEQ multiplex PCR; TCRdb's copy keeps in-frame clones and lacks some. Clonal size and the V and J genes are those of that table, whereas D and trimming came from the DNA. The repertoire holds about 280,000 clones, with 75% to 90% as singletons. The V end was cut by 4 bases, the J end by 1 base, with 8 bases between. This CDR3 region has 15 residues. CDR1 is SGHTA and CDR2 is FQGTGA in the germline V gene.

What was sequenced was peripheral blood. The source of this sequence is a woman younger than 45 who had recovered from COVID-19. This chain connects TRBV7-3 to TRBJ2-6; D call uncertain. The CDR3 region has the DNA TGTGCCAGCAGCTCCCAAACTTCTGGGGCCAACGTCCTGACTTTC. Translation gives CASSSQTSGANVLTF.